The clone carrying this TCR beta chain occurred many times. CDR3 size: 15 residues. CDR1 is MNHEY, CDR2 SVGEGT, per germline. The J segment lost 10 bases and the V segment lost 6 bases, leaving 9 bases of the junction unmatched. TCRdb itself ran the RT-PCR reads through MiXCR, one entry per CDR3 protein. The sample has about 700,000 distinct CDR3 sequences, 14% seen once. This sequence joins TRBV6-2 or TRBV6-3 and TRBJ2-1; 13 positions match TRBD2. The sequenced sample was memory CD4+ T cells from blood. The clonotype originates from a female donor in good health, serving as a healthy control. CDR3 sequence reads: CASRPGLAGAGEQFF. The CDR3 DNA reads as TGTGCCAGCAGACCAGGACTAGCGGGAGCGGGAGAGCAGTTCTTC.